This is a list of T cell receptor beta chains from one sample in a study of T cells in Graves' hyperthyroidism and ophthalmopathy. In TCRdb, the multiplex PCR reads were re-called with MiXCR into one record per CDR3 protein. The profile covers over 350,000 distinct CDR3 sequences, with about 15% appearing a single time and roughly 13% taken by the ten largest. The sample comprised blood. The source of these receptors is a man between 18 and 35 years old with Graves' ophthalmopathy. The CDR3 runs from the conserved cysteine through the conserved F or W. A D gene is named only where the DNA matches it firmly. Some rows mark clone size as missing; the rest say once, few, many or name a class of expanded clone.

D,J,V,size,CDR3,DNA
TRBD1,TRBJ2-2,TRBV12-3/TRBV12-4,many,CASSDRDRSGELFF,TGTGCCAGCAGTGACCGGGACAGGTCCGGGGAGCTGTTTTTT
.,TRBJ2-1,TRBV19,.,CASSIGASSYNEQFF,TGTGCCAGTAGTATCGGGGCGAGCTCCTACAATGAGCAGTTCTTC
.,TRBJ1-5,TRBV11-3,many,CASSLGDNQPQHF,TGTGCCAGCAGCTTGGGGGACAATCAGCCCCAGCATTTT
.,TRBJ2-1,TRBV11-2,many,CASSFGSSTYNEQFF,TGTGCCAGCAGCTTTGGGTCTTCCACCTACAATGAGCAGTTCTTC
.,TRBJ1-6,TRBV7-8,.,CASSTDSPLHF,TGTGCCAGCAGCACAGATTCACCCCTCCACTTT
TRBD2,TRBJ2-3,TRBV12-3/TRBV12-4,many,CASSPKLTRGLAVNTDTQYF,TGTGCCAGCAGTCCCAAACTGACCCGGGGACTAGCGGTAAACACAGATACGCAGTATTTT
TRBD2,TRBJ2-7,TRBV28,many,CASSGQTSGLAGLEQYF,TGTGCCAGCAGTGGACAGACCTCGGGACTAGCGGGACTCGAGCAGTACTTC
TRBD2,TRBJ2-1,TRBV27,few,CASSSNLGLVSNEQFF,TGTGCCAGCAGTTCTAATCTGGGACTAGTATCCAATGAGCAGTTCTTC
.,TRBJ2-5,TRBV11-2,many,CASSFLDKRETQYF,TGTGCCAGCAGCTTTTTGGACAAGCGGGAGACCCAGTACTTC
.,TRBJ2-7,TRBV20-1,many,CSARESPLRARTYEQYF,TGCAGTGCTAGAGAAAGCCCCTTGAGGGCGCGGACCTACGAGCAGTACTTC
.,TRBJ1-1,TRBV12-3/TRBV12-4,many,CASSSRGENTEAFF,TGTGCCAGCAGTTCCCGTGGTGAGAACACTGAAGCTTTCTTT
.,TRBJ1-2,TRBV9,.,CTSSVFGGDGYTF,TGTACCAGCAGCGTATTTGGGGGGGATGGCTACACCTTC
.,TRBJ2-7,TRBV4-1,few,CASSQDRGNYEQYF,TGCGCCAGCAGCCAAGATAGAGGGAACTACGAGCAGTACTTC
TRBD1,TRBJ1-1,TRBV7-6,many,CASSLQGAKAFF,TGTGCCAGCAGCTTACAGGGGGCGAAAGCTTTCTTT
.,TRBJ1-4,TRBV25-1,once,CASSEYGGGDEKLFF,TGTGCCAGCAGTGAATATGGAGGGGGGGATGAAAAACTGTTTTTT
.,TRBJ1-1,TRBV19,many,CASSPPPGHGDTEAFF,TGTGCCAGTAGTCCTCCGCCGGGACATGGGGACACTGAAGCTTTCTTT
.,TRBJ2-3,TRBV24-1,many,CATSVQRGTRQATQYF,TGTGCCACCAGTGTCCAGAGAGGGACAAGACAAGCTACGCAGTATTTT
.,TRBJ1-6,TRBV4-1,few,CASSPFMVGYNSPLHF,TGCGCCAGCAGCCCATTCATGGTCGGGTATAATTCACCCCTCCACTTT
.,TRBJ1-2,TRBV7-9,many,CASSLPQSYGYTF,TGTGCCAGCAGCTTACCCCAGTCCTATGGCTACACCTTC
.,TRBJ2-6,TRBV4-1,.,CASSQTPNSGANVLTF,TGCGCCAGCAGCCAGACACCAAACTCTGGGGCCAACGTCCTGACTTTC
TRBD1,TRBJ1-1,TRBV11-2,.,CASSRGTGGSETEAFF,TGTGCCAGCAGTAGGGGGACAGGGGGCTCTGAAACTGAAGCTTTCTTT
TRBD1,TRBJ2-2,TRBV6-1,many,CASSAPGQGALGAGELFF,TGTGCCAGCAGTGCCCCGGGACAGGGGGCGTTGGGCGCCGGGGAGCTGTTTTTT
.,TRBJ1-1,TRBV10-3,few,CAISSGRVNTEAFF,TGTGCCATCAGCTCGGGACGGGTAAACACTGAAGCTTTCTTT
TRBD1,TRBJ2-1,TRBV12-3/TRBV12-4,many,CASSPPKWSVGTGVNEQFF,TGTGCCAGCAGTCCCCCCAAATGGTCCGTCGGGACAGGGGTAAATGAGCAGTTCTTC
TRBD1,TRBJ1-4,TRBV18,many,CASSGWTGSDEKLFF,TGTGCCAGCTCAGGATGGACAGGGTCGGATGAAAAACTGTTTTTT
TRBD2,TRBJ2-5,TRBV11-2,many,CASSLGAGGMETQYF,TGTGCCAGCAGCTTAGGAGCGGGAGGAATGGAGACCCAGTACTTC
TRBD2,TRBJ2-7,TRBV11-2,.,CASSYSGGEFYEQYF,TGTGCCAGCAGCTATAGCGGGGGAGAGTTCTACGAGCAGTACTTC
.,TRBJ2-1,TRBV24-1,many,CATSDLGGDSGYNEQFF,TGTGCCACCAGTGATTTAGGGGGGGACTCTGGATACAATGAGCAGTTCTTC
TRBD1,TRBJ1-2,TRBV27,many,CASSVLTGGLNYGYTF,TGTGCCAGCAGTGTATTGACAGGGGGTCTGAACTATGGCTACACCTTC
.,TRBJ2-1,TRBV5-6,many,CASSYGLLVNEQFF,TGTGCCAGCAGCTACGGACTCTTAGTAAATGAGCAGTTCTTC
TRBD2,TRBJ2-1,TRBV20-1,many,CSARRPSGRVDEQFF,TGCAGTGCTAGAAGGCCTAGCGGGAGGGTCGATGAGCAGTTCTTC
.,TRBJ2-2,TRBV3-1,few,CASSQMVPAQSGELFF,TGTGCCAGCAGCCAAATGGTTCCCGCCCAGTCCGGGGAGCTGTTTTTT
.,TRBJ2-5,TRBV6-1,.,CASSPPHGQETQYF,TGTGCCAGCAGCCCCCCCCACGGACAAGAGACCCAGTACTTC
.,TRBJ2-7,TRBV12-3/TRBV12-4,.,CASTHTGYEQYF,TGTGCCAGCACCCACACAGGCTACGAGCAGTACTTC
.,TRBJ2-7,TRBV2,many,CASRGGEGEQYF,TGTGCCAGCCGTGGGGGCGAGGGCGAGCAGTACTTC
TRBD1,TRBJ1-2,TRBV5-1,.,CASGGTGTNYGYTF,TGCGCCAGCGGCGGGACAGGCACTAACTATGGCTACACCTTC
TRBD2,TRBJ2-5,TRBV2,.,CASMGGQETQYF,TGTGCCAGCATGGGGGGGCAAGAGACCCAGTACTTC
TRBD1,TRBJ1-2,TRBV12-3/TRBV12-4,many,CASRPGQTITEGYTF,TGTGCCAGCAGACCGGGACAGACTATTACTGAAGGCTACACCTTC
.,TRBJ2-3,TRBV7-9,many,CASSLSEGGTDTQYF,TGTGCCAGCAGCTTATCCGAGGGAGGCACAGATACGCAGTATTTT
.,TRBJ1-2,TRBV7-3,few,CASSLVGPDNYGYTF,TGTGCCAGCAGCTTAGTAGGTCCGGATAACTATGGCTACACCTTC
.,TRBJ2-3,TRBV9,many,CASSDSVADTQYF,TGTGCCAGCAGCGATAGCGTCGCAGATACGCAGTATTTT
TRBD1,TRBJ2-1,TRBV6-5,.,CASSYVQGVKNEQFF,TGTGCCAGCAGTTACGTGCAGGGGGTTAAGAATGAGCAGTTCTTC
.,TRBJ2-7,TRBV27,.,CASSLRFRGNEQYF,TGTGCCAGCAGTTTAAGGTTCCGGGGTAACGAGCAGTACTTC
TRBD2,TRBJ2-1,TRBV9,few,CASSVAPESGAGGHEQFF,TGTGCCAGCAGCGTAGCCCCCGAGTCTGGAGCGGGAGGCCATGAGCAGTTCTTC
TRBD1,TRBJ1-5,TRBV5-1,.,CTSSPGDSSNQPQHF,TGCACCAGCAGCCCCGGGGACAGTAGCAATCAGCCCCAGCATTTT
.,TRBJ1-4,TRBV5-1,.,CASSLTGFGLTTNEKLFF,TGCGCCAGCAGCTTAACAGGGTTCGGTCTGACAACTAATGAAAAACTGTTTTTT
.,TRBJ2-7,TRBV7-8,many,CASSLIQGSYEQYF,TGTGCCAGCAGCTTAATCCAGGGGTCGTACGAGCAGTACTTC
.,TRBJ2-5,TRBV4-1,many,CASSLGQYETQYF,TGCGCCAGCAGCCTGGGTCAATACGAGACCCAGTACTTC
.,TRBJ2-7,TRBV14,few,CASSQESFEQYF,TGTGCCAGCAGCCAAGAGTCCTTCGAGCAGTACTTC
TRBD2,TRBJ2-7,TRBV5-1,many,CASSLASTSGTLANEQYF,TGCGCCAGCAGCTTGGCCTCCACTAGCGGGACCTTGGCGAACGAGCAGTACTTC
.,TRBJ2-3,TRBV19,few,CASSLPTGSSDTQYF,TGTGCCAGTAGTTTACCTACCGGGTCATCAGATACGCAGTATTTT
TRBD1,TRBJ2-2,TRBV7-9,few,CASSRGQGHTGELFF,TGTGCCAGCAGCCGGGGACAGGGCCACACCGGGGAGCTGTTTTTT
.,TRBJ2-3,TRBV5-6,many,CASSVGRWTDTQYF,TGTGCCAGCAGCGTGGGGCGTTGGACAGATACGCAGTATTTT